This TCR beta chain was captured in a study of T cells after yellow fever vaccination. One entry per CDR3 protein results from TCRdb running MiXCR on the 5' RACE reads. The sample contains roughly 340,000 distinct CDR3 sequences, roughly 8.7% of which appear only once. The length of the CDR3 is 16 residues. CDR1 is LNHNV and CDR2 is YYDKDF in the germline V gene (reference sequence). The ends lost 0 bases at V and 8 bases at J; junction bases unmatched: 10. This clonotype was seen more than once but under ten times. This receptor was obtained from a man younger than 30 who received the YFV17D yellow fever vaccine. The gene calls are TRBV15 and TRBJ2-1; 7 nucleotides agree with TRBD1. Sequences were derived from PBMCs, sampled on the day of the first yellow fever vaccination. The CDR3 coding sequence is TGTGCCACCAGCAGAGAGACAGGGAGAAACTGGTATGAGCAGTTCTTC. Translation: CATSRETGRNWYEQFF.